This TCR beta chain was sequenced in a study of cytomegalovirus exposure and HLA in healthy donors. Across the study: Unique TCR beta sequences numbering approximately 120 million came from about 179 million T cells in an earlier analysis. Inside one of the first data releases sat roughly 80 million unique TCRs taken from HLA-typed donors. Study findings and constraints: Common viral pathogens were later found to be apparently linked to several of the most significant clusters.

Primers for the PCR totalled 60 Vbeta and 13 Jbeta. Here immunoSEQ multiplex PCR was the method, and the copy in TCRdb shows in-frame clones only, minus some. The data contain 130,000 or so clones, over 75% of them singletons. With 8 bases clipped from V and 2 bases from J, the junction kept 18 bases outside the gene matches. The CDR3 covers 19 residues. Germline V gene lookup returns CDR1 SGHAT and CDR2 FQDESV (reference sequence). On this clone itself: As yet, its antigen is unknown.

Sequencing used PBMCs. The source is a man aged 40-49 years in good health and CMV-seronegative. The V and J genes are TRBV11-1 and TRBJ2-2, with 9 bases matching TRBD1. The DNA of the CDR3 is TGTGCCAGCGGGGGGGGAACCCTTCCGGGACAGGGTAACACCGGGGAGCTGTTTTTT. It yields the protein CASGGGTLPGQGNTGELFF.